This T cell receptor (beta chain) is from a study of CD8 T cells in Susac syndrome. Study-wide results and caveats: The authors acknowledged that their TCR sequencing and HLA analysis involved a relatively small number of individuals.

From blood CD8+ and CD4+ T cells, the TCR beta chain was sequenced. In contrast to the negatively isolated CD8+ and CD4+ T cells, TEMRA cells were FACS-enriched. Reverse transcription used about 0.5 to 1 ug RNA and random hexamers. Amplification of TCR beta CDR3 across 54 Vbeta and 13 Jbeta was performed with immunoSEQ multiplex PCR. TCRdb called the immunoSEQ multiplex PCR reads again in MiXCR, with one record for every CDR3 protein. The sample comprises about 120,000 distinct CDR3 sequences, 85% to 95% of which are singletons, and roughly 0.098% rests with the top ten. Concerning this clonotype itself: The antigen is undetermined.

V lost 3 bases to trimming and J lost 6 bases, with 18 bases between them. This CDR3 is 16 amino acids long. The germline CDR1 and CDR2 sequences are LNHDA and SQIVND (reference sequence). The sample comprised CD4+ T cells from PBMCs. The sequence was collected from a human donor in good health. V usage is TRBV19 and J usage is TRBJ2-1, with D perhaps TRBD2 (5 bases). CDR3 region: CASSIEGRPGGNEQFF. The DNA of the CDR3 is TGTGCCAGTAGTATCGAGGGCAGACCCGGAGGCAATGAGCAGTTCTTC. The entire variable domain, with the rest obtained from reference TRBV19 and TRBJ2-1, is as follows: DGGITQSPKYLFRKEGQNVTLSCEQNLNHDAMYWYRQDPGQGLRLIYYSQIVNDFQKGDIAEGYSVSREKKESFPLTVTSAQKNPTAFYLCASSIEGRPGGNEQFFGPGTRLTVL.